The 12 T cell receptor beta chains below were found in one sample sequenced in a study of long-term antiretroviral therapy in people with HIV. The libraries were made with immunoSEQ v3.0 at survey level. Data came from immunoSEQ multiplex PCR; TCRdb stores just in-frame clones and leaves some out. The data show fewer than 35,000 clones, 82% seen once. Sequencing used unsorted PBMCs, obtained 2.9 years after starting antiretroviral therapy. All receptors come from a man aged 45-65 years with HIV.

J is TRBJ2-2 and V is TRBV30; no clear D gene. The V gene lost 5 bases and the J gene lost 3 bases, with 16 bases spanning the gap. The CDR3 contains 15 residues. The germline CDR1 and CDR2 sequences are GTSNPN and SVGIG (reference sequence). The CDR3 spells CAWRRRASDTGELFF. CDR3 sequence (DNA): TGTGCCTGGCGACGCCGGGCCTCGGACACCGGGGAGCTGTTTTTT.

This chain links TRBV11-3 with TRBJ2-3, with 8 bases matching TRBD2. V lost 2 bases and J lost 5; bases outside the gene matches: 6. CDR1 is SGHNT, CDR2 YENEEA, per germline. The CDR3 runs to 15 residues. The CDR3 is CASSLKGLDLDTQYF. Written as DNA, the CDR3 is TGTGCCAGCAGCTTAAAGGGACTAGATCTAGATACGCAGTATTTT.

The chain couples TRBV2 to TRBJ1-2; D unclear. This CDR3 has 13 residues. The V and J ends lost 5 bases and 2 bases respectively, with 9 bases between them. Germline values: CDR1 SNHLY, CDR2 FYNNEI. CDR3 coding DNA: TGTGCCAGCAGTCCCGACAAAAACTATGGCTACACCTTC. This encodes CASSPDKNYGYTF.

The chain recombines TRBV19 with TRBJ2-3; tentatively, D is TRBD2 (6 bases). V shed 7 bases and J shed 1 base, with 12 bases lying between them. Germline lookup yields CDR1 LNHDA and CDR2 SQIVND (reference sequence). The CDR3 is 14 amino acids. Written as DNA, the CDR3 is TGTGCCAGTAAAGTCCCGGGGGGCACAGATACGCAGTATTTT. Translating it yields CASKVPGGTDTQYF.

This chain connects TRBV11-3 to TRBJ1-5, with 12 positions matching TRBD1. The V gene's germline CDR1 is SGHNT and CDR2 YENEEA. The CDR3 is 19 residues long. With 4 bases clipped from V and 0 bases from J, the junction kept 10 bases outside the gene matches. The CDR3 DNA follows: TGTGCCAGCAGCTACTCTACGGGACAGGGGGCTTGTAGCAATCAGCCCCAGCATTTT. Translation: CASSYSTGQGACSNQPQHF.

The chain employs TRBV7-9 and TRBJ2-7, with a weak D call TRBD1 (6 bases). Germline lookup yields CDR1 SEHNR and CDR2 FQNEAQ (reference sequence). The CDR3 has 16 amino acids. V lost 1 base, J lost 2 bases, and 15 bases lay in between. The CDR3 region has the DNA TGTGCCAGCAGCTTAGAGGAGCAGGGGCCTACCTACGAGCAGTACTTC. Translating gives CASSLEEQGPTYEQYF.

The J gene is TRBJ2-1, the V gene TRBV6-4, with a tentative D call TRBD1 (6 bases). Per germline, CDR1 MRHNA and CDR2 SNTAGT. Trimming left V 4 bases short and J 7 bases short, with 8 bases between. The CDR3 consists of 12 residues. The DNA of the CDR3 is TGTGCCAGCAGTGCTACAGGGAATGAGCAGTTCTTC. Translated: CASSATGNEQFF.

The J gene is TRBJ2-7, the V gene TRBV2, with a possible D match to TRBD1 (6 bases). The CDR3 has 13 amino acids. CDR1 is SNHLY, CDR2 FYNNEI, per germline. The V gene lost 8 bases and the J gene lost 5 bases, with 16 bases spanning the gap. DNA for the CDR3: TGTGCCAGCGATCAGGGGCCTGGGAACGAGCAGTACTTC. It yields the protein CASDQGPGNEQYF.

Sample share makes this clone medium-sized. The chain has TRBV27 and TRBJ2-7; D is possibly TRBD2 (6 bases). The V and J ends lost 4 bases and 0 bases respectively, with 13 bases between them. The CDR3 loop spans 15 amino acids. Germline CDR1 reads MNHEY; CDR2 reads SMNVEV (reference sequence). CDR3 bases: TGTGCCAGCAGTTCGTCGACTAGTACCTCCTACGAGCAGTACTTC. It encodes CASSSSTSTSYEQYF.

The CDR3: CASSMWASNTEAFF. CDR3 nucleotide sequence: TGTGCCAGTAGTATGTGGGCGTCGAACACTGAAGCTTTCTTT. V gene TRBV19 combines with J gene TRBJ1-1; no definite D call. The germline CDR1 and CDR2 sequences are LNHDA and SQIVND (reference sequence). The V gene lost 3 bases and the J gene lost 1 base, with 9 bases spanning the gap. This CDR3 is 14 amino acids long.

The rearrangement links TRBV13 to TRBJ2-2, with TRBD1 matching 7 bases. The J segment lost 3 bases and the V segment lost 5 bases, leaving 6 bases of the junction unmatched. The germline V gene has CDR1 PRHDT and CDR2 FYEKMQ (reference sequence). This CDR3 spans 15 amino acids. CDR3 amino acids: CASSPSRGHTGELFF. The CDR3, as DNA: TGTGCCAGCAGCCCCTCTAGGGGGCACACCGGGGAGCTGTTTTTT.

The chain couples TRBV28 to TRBJ1-5; D unclear. The germline V gene has CDR1 MDHEN and CDR2 SYDVKM. This CDR3 contains 13 residues. V lost 6 bases and J lost 4, with 10 bases in between. Here the CDR3 reads CASRGSKNQPQHF. Here the CDR3 DNA reads TGTGCCAGCAGGGGGAGTAAGAATCAGCCCCAGCATTTT.